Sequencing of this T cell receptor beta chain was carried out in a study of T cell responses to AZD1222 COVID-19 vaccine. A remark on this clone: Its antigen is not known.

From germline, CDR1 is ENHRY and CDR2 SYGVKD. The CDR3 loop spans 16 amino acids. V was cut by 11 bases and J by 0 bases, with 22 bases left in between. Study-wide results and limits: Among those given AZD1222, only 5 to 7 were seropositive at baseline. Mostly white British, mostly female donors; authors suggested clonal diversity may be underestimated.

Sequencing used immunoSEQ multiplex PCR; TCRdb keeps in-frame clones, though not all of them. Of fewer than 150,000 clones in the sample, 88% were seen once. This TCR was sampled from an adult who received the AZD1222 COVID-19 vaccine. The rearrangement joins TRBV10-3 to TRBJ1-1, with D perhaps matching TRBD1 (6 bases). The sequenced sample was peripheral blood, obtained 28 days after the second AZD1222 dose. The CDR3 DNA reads TGTGCCTCCTGCAGCGGGGGGGCTGGGCTGAACACTGAAGCTTTCTTT. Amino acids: CASCSGGAGLNTEAFF.